These T cell receptor beta chains were read from a single sample in a study of CD8+ T cells in alopecia areata. The table came from immunoSEQ multiplex PCR; TCRdb's copy has only in-frame clones and leaves some out. The sample comprises about 180,000 clones, 59% of which are singletons, and under 15% rests with the top ten. Source: CD4+ T cells sorted from blood, taken at week 0. These receptors were taken from a human donor with alopecia areata. CDR3s include the opening cysteine and the closing phenylalanine or tryptophan. Fields, in order: D gene, J gene, clone size, V gene, CDR3 DNA, CDR3 protein. D genes are given only for firm matches. Clone size, where shown, is once, few, many, or a class for clones that have expanded.

D: .
J: TRBJ1-5
size: .
V: TRBV30
DNA: TGTGCCTGGAGTGAAAGGGGTAGCAATCAGCCCCAGCATTTT
CDR3: CAWSERGSNQPQHF

D: .
J: TRBJ1-1
size: once
V: TRBV29-1
DNA: TGCAGCGTTGTGGTCAATAGCGGGGACACTGAAGCTTTCTTT
CDR3: CSVVVNSGDTEAFF

D: .
J: TRBJ2-6
size: .
V: TRBV25-1
DNA: TGTGCCAGCAGTGACTATAATCAGGTGACAGGGGCCAACGTCCTGACTTTC
CDR3: CASSDYNQVTGANVLTF

D: .
J: TRBJ2-3
size: .
V: TRBV29-1
DNA: TGCAGCGTTCAAGGAGTAGGGACAGATACGCAGTATTTT
CDR3: CSVQGVGTDTQYF

D: TRBD2
J: TRBJ2-5
size: few
V: TRBV4-1
DNA: TGCGCCAGCAGCCAACCTACTAGCGGTCAAGAGACCCAGTACTTC
CDR3: CASSQPTSGQETQYF

D: TRBD1
J: TRBJ1-4
size: few
V: TRBV6-5
DNA: TGTGCCAGCAGTCCCGGGACAGGGGATGAAAAACTGTTTTTT
CDR3: CASSPGTGDEKLFF

D: .
J: TRBJ1-1
size: .
V: TRBV29-1
DNA: TGCAGCGGGTTGCGCGCGCGCGAAGCTTTCTTT
CDR3: CSGLRAREAFF

D: .
J: TRBJ2-4
size: once
V: TRBV11-3
DNA: TGTGCCAGCAGCCCCTCGTATACAAAGGCGGACATTCAGTACTTC
CDR3: CASSPSYTKADIQYF

D: .
J: TRBJ1-1
size: .
V: TRBV5-1
DNA: TGCGCCAGCAGCTCCAGGGAGAACACTGAAGCTTTCTTT
CDR3: CASSSRENTEAFF

D: .
J: TRBJ1-6
size: .
V: TRBV7-2
DNA: TGTGCCAGCAGCTTAGGATCCTGGGGTTCACCCCTCCACTTT
CDR3: CASSLGSWGSPLHF

D: .
J: TRBJ1-2
size: few
V: TRBV29-1
DNA: TGCAGCGTCTTGGCCTATGGCTACACCTTC
CDR3: CSVLAYGYTF

D: .
J: TRBJ2-1
size: .
V: TRBV29-1
DNA: TGCAGCGTGGGGGAACGACGGTCTTCCTACAATGAGCAGTTCTTC
CDR3: CSVGERRSSYNEQFF

D: TRBD1
J: TRBJ2-4
size: few
V: TRBV2
DNA: TGTGCCAGCAGTGTTCAACAGGGGCCGTTAGCCAAAAACATTCAGTACTTC
CDR3: CASSVQQGPLAKNIQYF

D: .
J: TRBJ2-7
size: few
V: TRBV6-5
DNA: TGTGCCACCTCATTAGGCGTGGAGCAGTACTTC
CDR3: CATSLGVEQYF

D: TRBD2
J: TRBJ2-3
size: .
V: TRBV7-6
DNA: TGTGCCAGCAGCTTAGGCCTAGCGGGCTCCACCACAGATACGCAGTATTTT
CDR3: CASSLGLAGSTTDTQYF

D: TRBD1
J: TRBJ1-1
size: few
V: TRBV29-1
DNA: TGCAGCGTTGGGACAGGCCAGGTAGGCACTGAAGCTTTCTTT
CDR3: CSVGTGQVGTEAFF

D: .
J: TRBJ2-1
size: .
V: TRBV6-6
DNA: TGTGCCAGCAGCTTGACGGGACGCAATGAGCAGTTCTTC
CDR3: CASSLTGRNEQFF

D: .
J: TRBJ2-5
size: .
V: TRBV2
DNA: TGTGCCAGCAGTGAAGAGACCCAGTACTTC
CDR3: CASSEETQYF

D: .
J: TRBJ1-3
size: .
V: TRBV6-6
DNA: TGTGCCAGCAGAACAGGGTCTGGAAACACCATATATTTT
CDR3: CASRTGSGNTIYF

D: TRBD1
J: TRBJ2-1
size: .
V: TRBV27
DNA: TGTGCCAGCAGTTTCGGGACAGGGAGTTATGAGCAGTTCTTC
CDR3: CASSFGTGSYEQFF

D: .
J: TRBJ2-1
size: .
V: TRBV2
DNA: TGTGCCACCCAGATAGAGGCAATAGCACCCTTCTTC
CDR3: CATQIEAIAPFF

D: .
J: TRBJ1-2
size: .
V: TRBV9
DNA: TGTGCCAGCAGCGTTAACTATGGCTACACCTTC
CDR3: CASSVNYGYTF

D: .
J: TRBJ1-3
size: .
V: TRBV7-2
DNA: TGTGCCAGCAGCTTAGAGGGTGTAGGTGGAAACACCATATATTTT
CDR3: CASSLEGVGGNTIYF

D: .
J: TRBJ1-2
size: many
V: TRBV16
DNA: TGTGCCAGCAGCCAGGGGTCGACTGGCTACACCTTC
CDR3: CASSQGSTGYTF

D: TRBD1
J: TRBJ2-2
size: once
V: TRBV30
DNA: TGTGCCTGGGGGACAGGACGCACCGGGGAGCTGTTTTTT
CDR3: CAWGTGRTGELFF

D: .
J: TRBJ1-6
size: few
V: TRBV4-2
DNA: TGTGCCAGCAGCCAAGTACAGCTCCACTTTAATTCACCCCTCCACTTT
CDR3: CASSQVQLHFNSPLHF

D: .
J: TRBJ2-5
size: few
V: TRBV30
DNA: TGTGCCTGGGGACAGTTCCCCCTAGCAGACTTC
CDR3: CAWGQFPLADF

D: TRBD2
J: TRBJ2-5
size: .
V: TRBV5-1
DNA: TGCGCCAGCAGCTTGGGAGTGACTAGCGGGGGAGAGACCCAGTACTTC
CDR3: CASSLGVTSGGETQYF

D: .
J: TRBJ2-3
size: few
V: TRBV5-6
DNA: TGTGCCAGCCGAGGCAGGGGCACAGATACGCAGTATTTT
CDR3: CASRGRGTDTQYF

D: .
J: TRBJ2-7
size: .
V: TRBV25-1
DNA: TGTGCCAGCAGGGAGGAACAACGCTCCTCCTACGAGCAGTACTTC
CDR3: CASREEQRSSYEQYF

D: .
J: TRBJ2-4
size: .
V: TRBV18
DNA: TGTGCCAGCTCACAGGACAGTATAGCCAAAAACATTCAGTACTTC
CDR3: CASSQDSIAKNIQYF

D: TRBD2
J: TRBJ2-7
size: few
V: TRBV23-1
DNA: TGCGCCAGCAGTCAAGCTGAAAGGCGTGGGGGGGTCTCCTACGAGCAGTACTTC
CDR3: CASSQAERRGGVSYEQYF

D: TRBD1
J: TRBJ2-6
size: .
V: TRBV11-2
DNA: TGTGCCAGCAGCTTAATGTCCCAGGGGGCTCCTACTGGGGCCAACGTCCTGACTTTC
CDR3: CASSLMSQGAPTGANVLTF

D: TRBD2
J: TRBJ2-3
size: .
V: TRBV18
DNA: TGTGCCAGCTCACCGCTAACTAGCGGGGGGGCCGGTACGCAGTATTTT
CDR3: CASSPLTSGGAGTQYF

D: .
J: TRBJ2-7
size: .
V: TRBV7-6
DNA: TGTGCCAGCAGCCCGAAGGTCTCCTACGAGCAGTACTTC
CDR3: CASSPKVSYEQYF

D: TRBD1
J: TRBJ1-6
size: .
V: TRBV27
DNA: TGTGCCAGCAGTCCCGCCGGACAGGGGGGCAATTCACCCCTCCACTTT
CDR3: CASSPAGQGGNSPLHF

D: .
J: TRBJ2-2
size: .
V: TRBV30
DNA: TGTGCCTGGAGCTTGGGTTTCACCGGGGAGCTGTTTTTT
CDR3: CAWSLGFTGELFF

D: .
J: TRBJ1-6
size: .
V: TRBV30
DNA: TGTGCCTGGGGAACATTGGGAAATTCACCCCTCCACTTT
CDR3: CAWGTLGNSPLHF

D: .
J: TRBJ2-1
size: .
V: TRBV5-1
DNA: TGCGCCAGCAGCCTCCCGGGATGGAGTGGCTCCTACAATGAGCAGTTCTTC
CDR3: CASSLPGWSGSYNEQFF

D: TRBD2
J: TRBJ2-5
size: .
V: TRBV4-1
DNA: TGCGCCAGCAGCCAAGGCCACGGGGGGGCCCAAGAGACCCAGTACTTC
CDR3: CASSQGHGGAQETQYF

D: .
J: TRBJ1-5
size: .
V: TRBV29-1
DNA: TGCAGCGAGCTCGACATAAAACTCGAAAGTCAGCCCCAGCATTTT
CDR3: CSELDIKLESQPQHF

D: TRBD1
J: TRBJ1-2
size: .
V: TRBV30
DNA: TGTGCCTGGAGTATTGCGGGACAGGGCTTTGTGTATGGCTACACCTTC
CDR3: CAWSIAGQGFVYGYTF

D: TRBD1
J: TRBJ2-1
size: .
V: TRBV5-1
DNA: TGCGCCAGCAGTTTGGACAGGGTGAACAATGAGCAGTTCTTC
CDR3: CASSLDRVNNEQFF

D: TRBD2
J: TRBJ2-5
size: .
V: TRBV15
DNA: TGTGCCACCAGCAGAGGACTAGCGGGGGGTTTCCAAGAGACCCAGTACTTC
CDR3: CATSRGLAGGFQETQYF

D: .
J: TRBJ2-3
size: .
V: TRBV6-1
DNA: TGTGCCAGCAGTGAATGGGCGGGGAACACAGATACGCAGTATTTT
CDR3: CASSEWAGNTDTQYF

D: .
J: TRBJ1-1
size: .
V: TRBV10-3
DNA: TGTGCCATCAGTCTGCAACAGGGTAATGCTTTCTTT
CDR3: CAISLQQGNAFF

D: .
J: TRBJ1-1
size: .
V: TRBV29-1
DNA: TGCAGCGTTGAAGGAATTCAAGCTTTCTTT
CDR3: CSVEGIQAFF

D: TRBD1
J: TRBJ2-7
size: .
V: TRBV2
DNA: TGTGCCAGCAGCAAGGTGGGACAGGGAGGTTACGAGCAGTACTTC
CDR3: CASSKVGQGGYEQYF

D: TRBD1
J: TRBJ1-1
size: .
V: TRBV6-6
DNA: TGTGCCACCACGACAGGGGAGGCCACTGAAGCTTTCTTT
CDR3: CATTTGEATEAFF

D: .
J: TRBJ2-5
size: .
V: TRBV29-1
DNA: TGCAGCGTTGACAGGGGCGATATTCAAGAGACCCAGTACTTC
CDR3: CSVDRGDIQETQYF

D: .
J: TRBJ2-7
size: .
V: TRBV29-1
DNA: TGCAGCGTTGCGCGGACTGGGCGCTACGAGCAGTACTTC
CDR3: CSVARTGRYEQYF

D: TRBD2
J: TRBJ2-7
size: .
V: TRBV5-6
DNA: TGTGCCAGCAGCTGGCGTGCGGGGGACGAGCAGTACTTC
CDR3: CASSWRAGDEQYF

D: .
J: TRBJ1-1
size: .
V: TRBV29-1
DNA: TGCAGCGTTGGGGGCAGGATGAACACTGAAGCTTTCTTT
CDR3: CSVGGRMNTEAFF

D: TRBD1
J: TRBJ1-1
size: few
V: TRBV5-1
DNA: TGCGCCAGCAGCTTGGGACAGGGGGCACTTGGGACTGAAGCTTTCTTT
CDR3: CASSLGQGALGTEAFF

D: TRBD2
J: TRBJ2-5
size: few
V: TRBV28
DNA: TGTGCCAGCAGGAGCGGGGGGCCCCTAACCCAGTACTTC
CDR3: CASRSGGPLTQYF

D: .
J: TRBJ1-5
size: .
V: TRBV7-2
DNA: TGTGCCAGCAGCTTTAGCAGTGGCAATCAGCCCCAGCATTTT
CDR3: CASSFSSGNQPQHF

D: .
J: TRBJ1-4
size: few
V: TRBV6-5
DNA: TGTGCCTCCCGTCCGGGGGTGACCGAAAAACTGTTTTTT
CDR3: CASRPGVTEKLFF

D: TRBD2
J: TRBJ2-7
size: .
V: TRBV27
DNA: TGTGCCAGCAGTTTAAGGTCTAGCGGGGGCTCTACCTACGAGCAGTACTTC
CDR3: CASSLRSSGGSTYEQYF

D: TRBD1
J: TRBJ1-2
size: few
V: TRBV29-1
DNA: TGCAGCGTCTCGGACAGGGGAGAATTCTATGGCTACACCTTC
CDR3: CSVSDRGEFYGYTF